This T cell receptor beta chain was profiled in a study of regulatory dendritic cells for organ transplantation. Only in-frame clones appear in the TCRdb table, and some are missing; sequencing was by immunoSEQ multiplex PCR. The sample yields roughly 9,800 clones, around 80% seen once. CDR3 length: 14 amino acids. Trimming stripped 1 base from V and 2 bases from J, with 9 bases between. Per germline, CDR1 MNHNS and CDR2 SASEGT. Sorted subsets were CFSE-labeled and cultured approximately 5 days with allogeneic dendritic cells. Memory T cells were CD45RO+, naive were CD45RA+, sorted by FACS. As for this clone: Its antigen is unknown.

The source material was memory CD4+ T cells from blood cultured with dendritic cells. Subset denoted: CD45RO+ memory T cells. The receptor's source is a human donor in good health. The chain employs TRBV6-1 and TRBJ2-7, with D uncertain. This CDR3 reads CASSEGPEAYEQYF. The CDR3 DNA is TGTGCCAGCAGTGAAGGGCCCGAAGCCTACGAGCAGTACTTC.